This T cell receptor beta chain stems from a study of T cells in Graves' hyperthyroidism and ophthalmopathy. This clonotype was seen many times. What was amplified from RNA transcripts were TCR beta CDR3 regions. The TCR CDR3 was amplified in a first-round RT-PCR using the HTBI primer set. TCRdb independently ran MiXCR on the multiplex PCR reads; one entry per CDR3 protein. The sample comprises some 270,000 distinct CDR3 sequences, more than 10% of which are singletons, and 7% to 8.5% rests with the top ten. The PBMCs had their origin in 7.5 to 10 ml of fresh peripheral blood. Germline-derived CDR1 and CDR2 are ENHRY and SYGVKD. This CDR3 contains 14 residues. V lost 11 bases, J lost 2 bases, and 10 bases stayed unmatched.

The sequencing sample was made of blood. The origin of this receptor is a woman aged 30 to 39 with Graves' hyperthyroidism that later progressed to Graves' ophthalmopathy. This chain uses TRBV10-3 with TRBJ2-5; 8 nucleotides line up with TRBD2. CDR3 nucleotide sequence: TGTGCCGCCAGACGGGGGGGCGGGCAAGAGACCCAGTACTTC. This encodes CAARRGGGQETQYF.